This TCR beta chain stems from a study of cytomegalovirus exposure and HLA in healthy donors. Study-wide results and caveats: As was reported, the HLA-A and HLA-B alleles of most subjects were accurately predicted from TCR beta sequences. A link between a missense DCLRE1C variant and TCR beta V- and J-gene trimming emerged from a later analysis. Near-uniform donor sequencing depth was presumed by presence/absence analyses. Among TCR beta chains of equal frequency, HLA-associated ones were more clonally expanded in a later analysis.

About this clone itself: Its antigen remains unidentified.

PCR involved 60 Vbeta and 13 Jbeta primers. Produced via immunoSEQ multiplex PCR; TCRdb's table is partial and in-frame only. Altogether around 100,000 clones are present, 81% being singletons, with the ten largest covering under 5.5%. This CDR3 contains 16 residues. After removal of 2 bases from V and 6 bases from J, the junction contained 5 bases not matched to a gene. Germline V lookup: CDR1 SGDLS, CDR2 YYNGEE. This chain uses TRBV9 with TRBJ2-2; 12 bases line up with TRBD1. The sequenced sample consisted of PBMCs. The receptor was derived from a man in his forties in good health and CMV-seropositive. The CDR3 DNA reads as TGTGCCAGCAGCGTGGCCGGGACAGGGGGCGCCGGGGAGCTGTTTTTT. Protein product: CASSVAGTGGAGELFF.